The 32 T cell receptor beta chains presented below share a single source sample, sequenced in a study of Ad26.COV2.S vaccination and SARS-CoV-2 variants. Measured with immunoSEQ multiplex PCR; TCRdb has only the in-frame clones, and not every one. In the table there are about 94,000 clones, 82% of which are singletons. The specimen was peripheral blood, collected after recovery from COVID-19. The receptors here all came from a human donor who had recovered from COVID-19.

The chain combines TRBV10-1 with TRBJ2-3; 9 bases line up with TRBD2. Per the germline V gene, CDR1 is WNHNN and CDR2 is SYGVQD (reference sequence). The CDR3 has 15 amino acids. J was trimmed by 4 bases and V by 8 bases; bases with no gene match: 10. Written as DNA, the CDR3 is TGCGCCAGCGGGGCGGGAGGGCCGGTTGCAGATACGCAGTATTTT. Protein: CASGAGGPVADTQYF.

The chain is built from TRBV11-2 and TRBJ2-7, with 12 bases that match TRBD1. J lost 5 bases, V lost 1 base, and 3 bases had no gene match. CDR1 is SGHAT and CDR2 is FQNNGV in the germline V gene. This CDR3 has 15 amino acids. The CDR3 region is CASSLAGTGGDEQYF. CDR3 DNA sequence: TGTGCCAGCAGCTTAGCCGGGACAGGGGGCGACGAGCAGTACTTC.

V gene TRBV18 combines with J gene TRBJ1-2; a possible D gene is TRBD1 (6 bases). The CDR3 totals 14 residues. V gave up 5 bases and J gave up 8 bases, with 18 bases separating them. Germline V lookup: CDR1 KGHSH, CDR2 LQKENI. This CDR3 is CASSTTGSLSGYTF. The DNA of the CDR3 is TGTGCCAGCTCAACGACAGGAAGTCTTTCGGGCTACACCTTC.

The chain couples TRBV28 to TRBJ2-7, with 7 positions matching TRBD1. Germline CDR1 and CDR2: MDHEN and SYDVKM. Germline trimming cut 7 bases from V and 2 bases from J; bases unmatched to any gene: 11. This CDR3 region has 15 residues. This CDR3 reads CASTTTGQLTYEQYF. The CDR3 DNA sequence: TGTGCCAGCACCACGACGGGACAGCTCACCTACGAGCAGTACTTC.

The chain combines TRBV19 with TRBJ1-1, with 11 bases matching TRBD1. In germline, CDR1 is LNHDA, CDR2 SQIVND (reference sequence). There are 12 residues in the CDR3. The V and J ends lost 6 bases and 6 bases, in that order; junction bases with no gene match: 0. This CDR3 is CASRGQGAEAFF. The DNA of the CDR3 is TGTGCCAGTAGGGGACAGGGGGCTGAAGCTTTCTTT.

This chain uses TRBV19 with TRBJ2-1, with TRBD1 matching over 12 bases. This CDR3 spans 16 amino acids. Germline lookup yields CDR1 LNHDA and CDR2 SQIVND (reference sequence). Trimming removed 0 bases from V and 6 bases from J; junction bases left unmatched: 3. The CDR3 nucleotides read TGTGCCAGTAGTATAGATGGGACAGGGGGCTTCAATGAGCAGTTCTTC. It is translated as CASSIDGTGGFNEQFF.

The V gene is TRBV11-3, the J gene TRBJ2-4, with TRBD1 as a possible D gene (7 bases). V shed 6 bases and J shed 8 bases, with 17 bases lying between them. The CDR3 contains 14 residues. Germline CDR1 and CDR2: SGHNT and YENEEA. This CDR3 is CASRNRGGGDIQYF. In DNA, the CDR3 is TGTGCCAGCAGGAACAGGGGAGGAGGGGACATTCAGTACTTC.

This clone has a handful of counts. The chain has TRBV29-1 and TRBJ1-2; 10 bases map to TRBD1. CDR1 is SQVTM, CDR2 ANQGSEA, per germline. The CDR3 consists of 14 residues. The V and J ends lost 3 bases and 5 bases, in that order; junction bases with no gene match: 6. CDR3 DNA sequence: TGCAGCGTTGAGGGGGACAGGGGAGGGTATGGCTACACCTTC. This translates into CSVEGDRGGYGYTF. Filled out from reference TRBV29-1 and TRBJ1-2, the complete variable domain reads SAVISQKPSRDICQRGTSLTIQCQVDSQVTMMFWYRQQPGQSLTLIATANQGSEATYESGFVIDKFPISRPNLTFSTLTVSNMSPEDSSIYLCSVEGDRGGYGYTFGSGTRLTVV.

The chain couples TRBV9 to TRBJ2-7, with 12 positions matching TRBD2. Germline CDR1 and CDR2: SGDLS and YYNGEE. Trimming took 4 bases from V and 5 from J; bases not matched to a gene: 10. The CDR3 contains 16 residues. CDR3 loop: CASSPTWTSGKNEQYF. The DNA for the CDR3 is TGTGCCAGCAGCCCCACCTGGACTAGCGGGAAAAACGAGCAGTACTTC.

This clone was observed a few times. CDR3 nucleotide sequence: TGTGCCAGCAGCTTAACAGGGACGGGGACTGAAGCTTTCTTT. Translated, it gives CASSLTGTGTEAFF. J is TRBJ1-1 and V is TRBV7-3, with a possible D match to TRBD1 (5 bases). The V gene's germline CDR1 is SGHTA and CDR2 FQGTGA. This CDR3 has 14 residues. V was trimmed by 0 bases and J by 5 bases, leaving 10 bases between them.

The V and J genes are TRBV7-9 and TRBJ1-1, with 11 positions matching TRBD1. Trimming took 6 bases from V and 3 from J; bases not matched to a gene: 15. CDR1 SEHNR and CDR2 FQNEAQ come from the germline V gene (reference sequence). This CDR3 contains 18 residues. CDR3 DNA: TGTGCCAGCAGTCCACAACCGGGACAGGGGGTCACGGACACTGAAGCTTTCTTT. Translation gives CASSPQPGQGVTDTEAFF.

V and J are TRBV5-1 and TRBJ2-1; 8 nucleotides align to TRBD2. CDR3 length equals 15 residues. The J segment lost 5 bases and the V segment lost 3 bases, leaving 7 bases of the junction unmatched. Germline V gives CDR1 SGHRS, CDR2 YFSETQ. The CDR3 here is CASSSGTSRDNEQFF. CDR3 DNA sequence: TGCGCCAGCAGCTCCGGGACTAGTAGGGACAATGAGCAGTTCTTC. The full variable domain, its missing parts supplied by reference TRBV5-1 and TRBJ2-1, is KAGVTQTPRYLIKTRGQQVTLSCSPISGHRSVSWYQQTPGQGLQFLFEYFSETQRNKGNFPGRFSGRQFSNSRSEMNVSTLELGDSALYLCASSSGTSRDNEQFFGPGTRLTVL.

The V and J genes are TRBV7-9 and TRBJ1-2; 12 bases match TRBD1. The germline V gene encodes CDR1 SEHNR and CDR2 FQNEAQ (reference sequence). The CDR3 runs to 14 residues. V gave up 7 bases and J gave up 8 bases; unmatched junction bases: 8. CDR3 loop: CASINPGQGAGYTF. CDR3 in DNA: TGTGCCAGCATCAATCCGGGACAGGGGGCGGGCTACACCTTC.

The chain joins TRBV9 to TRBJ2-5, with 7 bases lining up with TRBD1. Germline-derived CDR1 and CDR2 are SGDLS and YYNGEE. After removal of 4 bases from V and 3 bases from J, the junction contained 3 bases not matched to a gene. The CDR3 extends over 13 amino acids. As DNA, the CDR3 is TGTGCCAGCAGCCAGGGGGTTGAAGAGACCCAGTACTTC. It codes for CASSQGVEETQYF. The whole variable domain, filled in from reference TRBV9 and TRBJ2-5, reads DSGVTQTPKHLITATGQRVTLRCSPRSGDLSVYWYQQSLDQGLQFLIQYYNGEERAKGNILERFSAQQFPDLHSELNLSSLELGDSALYFCASSQGVEETQYFGPGTRLLVL.

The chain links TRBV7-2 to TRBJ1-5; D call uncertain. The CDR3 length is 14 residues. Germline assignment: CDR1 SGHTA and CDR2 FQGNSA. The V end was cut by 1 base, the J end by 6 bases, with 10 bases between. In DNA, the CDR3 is TGTGCCAGCAGCTTAGATGTAGGTAGTCAGCCCCAGCATTTT. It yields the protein CASSLDVGSQPQHF.

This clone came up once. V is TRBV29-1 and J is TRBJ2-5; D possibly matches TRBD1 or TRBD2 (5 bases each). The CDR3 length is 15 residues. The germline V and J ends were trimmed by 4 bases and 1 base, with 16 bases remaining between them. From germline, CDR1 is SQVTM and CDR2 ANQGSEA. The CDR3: CSVGGPLEAQETQYF. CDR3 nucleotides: TGCAGCGTTGGGGGCCCCTTGGAGGCCCAAGAGACCCAGTACTTC.

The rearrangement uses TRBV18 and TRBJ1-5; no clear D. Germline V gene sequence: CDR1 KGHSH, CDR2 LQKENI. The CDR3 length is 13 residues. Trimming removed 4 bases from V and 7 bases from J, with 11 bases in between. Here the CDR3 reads CASSHEADQPQHF. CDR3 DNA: TGTGCCAGCTCACACGAAGCAGACCAGCCCCAGCATTTT.

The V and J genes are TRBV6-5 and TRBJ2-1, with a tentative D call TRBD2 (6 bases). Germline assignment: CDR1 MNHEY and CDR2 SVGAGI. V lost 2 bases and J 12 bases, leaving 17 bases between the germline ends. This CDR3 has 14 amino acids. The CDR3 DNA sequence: TGTGCCAGCAGTTACCAAAGTGGTCAGGGAGGGCAGTTCTTC. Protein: CASSYQSGQGGQFF.

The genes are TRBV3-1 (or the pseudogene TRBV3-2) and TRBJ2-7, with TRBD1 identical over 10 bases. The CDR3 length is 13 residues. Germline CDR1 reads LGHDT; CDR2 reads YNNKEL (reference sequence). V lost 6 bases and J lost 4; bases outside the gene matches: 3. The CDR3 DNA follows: TGTGCCAGCAGTCTGGACAGGGGGTACGAGCAGTACTTC. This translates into CASSLDRGYEQYF.

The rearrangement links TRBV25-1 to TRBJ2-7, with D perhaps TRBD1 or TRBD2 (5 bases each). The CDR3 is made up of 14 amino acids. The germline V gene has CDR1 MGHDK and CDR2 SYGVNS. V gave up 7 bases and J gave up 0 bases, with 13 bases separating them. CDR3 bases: TGTGCCAGCAATCCGGGACCTAGCTCCTACGAGCAGTACTTC. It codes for CASNPGPSSYEQYF.

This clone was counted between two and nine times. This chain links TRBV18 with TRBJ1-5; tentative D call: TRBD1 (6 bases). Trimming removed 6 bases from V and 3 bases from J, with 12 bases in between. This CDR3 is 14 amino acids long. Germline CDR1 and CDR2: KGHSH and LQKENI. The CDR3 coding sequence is TGTGCCAGCTCCCCTACAGGGCTCAATCAGCCCCAGCATTTT. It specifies CASSPTGLNQPQHF.

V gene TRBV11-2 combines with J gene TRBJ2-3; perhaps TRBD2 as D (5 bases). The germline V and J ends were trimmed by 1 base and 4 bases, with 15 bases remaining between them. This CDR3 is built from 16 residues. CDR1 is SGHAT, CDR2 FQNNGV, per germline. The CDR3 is CASSLAIGELPDTQYF. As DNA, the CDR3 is TGTGCCAGCAGCTTAGCTATTGGGGAGCTCCCAGATACGCAGTATTTT.

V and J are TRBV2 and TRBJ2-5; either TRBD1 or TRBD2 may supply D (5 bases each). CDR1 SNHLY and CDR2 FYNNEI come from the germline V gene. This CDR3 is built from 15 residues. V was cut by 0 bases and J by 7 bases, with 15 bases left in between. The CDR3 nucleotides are TGTGCCAGCAGTGAAGCTACAGGACGAGGGCGGACCCAGTACTTC. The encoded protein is CASSEATGRGRTQYF.

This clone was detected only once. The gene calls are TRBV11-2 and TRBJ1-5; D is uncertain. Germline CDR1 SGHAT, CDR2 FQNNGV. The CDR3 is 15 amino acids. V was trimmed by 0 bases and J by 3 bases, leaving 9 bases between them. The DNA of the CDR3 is TGTGCCAGCAGCTTAGATAAATTGGACAATCAGCCCCAGCATTTT. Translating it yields CASSLDKLDNQPQHF. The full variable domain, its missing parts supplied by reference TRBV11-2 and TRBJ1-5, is EAGVAQSPRYKIIEKRQSVAFWCNPISGHATLYWYQQILGQGPKLLIQFQNNGVVDDSQLPKDRFSAERLKGVDSTLKIQPAKLEDSAVYLCASSLDKLDNQPQHFGDGTRLSIL.

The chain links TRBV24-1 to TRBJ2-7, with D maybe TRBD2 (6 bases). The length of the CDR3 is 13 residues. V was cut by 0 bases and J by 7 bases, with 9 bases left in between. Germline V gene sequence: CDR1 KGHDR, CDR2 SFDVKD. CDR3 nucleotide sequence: TGTGCCACCAGTGATTTGCGGGGGTTGGAGCAGTACTTC. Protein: CATSDLRGLEQYF.

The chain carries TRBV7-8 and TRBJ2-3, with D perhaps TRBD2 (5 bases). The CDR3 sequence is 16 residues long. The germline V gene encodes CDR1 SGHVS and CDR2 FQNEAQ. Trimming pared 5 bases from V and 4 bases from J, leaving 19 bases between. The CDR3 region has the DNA TGTGCCAGCAGCCCCCCGTTACGGGAAGGCGCAGATACGCAGTATTTT. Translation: CASSPPLREGADTQYF.

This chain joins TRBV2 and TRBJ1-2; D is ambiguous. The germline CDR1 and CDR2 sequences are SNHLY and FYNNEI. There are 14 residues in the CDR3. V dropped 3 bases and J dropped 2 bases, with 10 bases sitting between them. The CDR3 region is CASSEGNSNYGYTF. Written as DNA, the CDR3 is TGTGCCAGCAGTGAGGGGAATTCAAACTATGGCTACACCTTC.

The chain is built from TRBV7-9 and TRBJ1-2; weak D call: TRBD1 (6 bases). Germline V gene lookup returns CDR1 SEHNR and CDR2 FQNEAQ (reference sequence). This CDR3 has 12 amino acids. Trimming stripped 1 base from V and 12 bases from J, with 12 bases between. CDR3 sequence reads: CASSLDRGSHTF. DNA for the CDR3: TGTGCCAGCAGCTTAGATAGGGGGTCCCACACCTTC. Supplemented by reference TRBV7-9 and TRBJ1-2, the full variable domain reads DTGVSQNPRHKITKRGQNVTFRCDPISEHNRLYWYRQTLGQGPEFLTYFQNEAQLEKSRLLSDRFSAERPKGSFSTLEIQRTEQGDSAMYLCASSLDRGSHTFGSGTRLTVV.

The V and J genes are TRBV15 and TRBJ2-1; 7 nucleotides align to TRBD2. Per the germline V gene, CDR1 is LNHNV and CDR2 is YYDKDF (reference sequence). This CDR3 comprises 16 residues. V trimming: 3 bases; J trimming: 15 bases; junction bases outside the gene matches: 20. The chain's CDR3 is CATSSWTRLAERGPFF. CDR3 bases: TGTGCCACCAGCAGCTGGACCCGGCTAGCGGAAAGAGGGCCGTTCTTC.

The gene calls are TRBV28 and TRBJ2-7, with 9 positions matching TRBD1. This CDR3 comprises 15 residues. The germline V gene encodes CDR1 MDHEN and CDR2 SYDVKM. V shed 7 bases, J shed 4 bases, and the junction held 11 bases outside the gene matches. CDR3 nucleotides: TGTGCCAGCACTGGCTCGGACAGGGGTTATTACGAGCAGTACTTC. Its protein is CASTGSDRGYYEQYF.

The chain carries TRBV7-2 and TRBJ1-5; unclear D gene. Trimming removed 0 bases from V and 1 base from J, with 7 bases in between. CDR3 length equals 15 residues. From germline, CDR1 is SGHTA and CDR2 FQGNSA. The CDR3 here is CASSLASQSNQPQHF. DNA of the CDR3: TGTGCCAGCAGCTTAGCGTCGCAAAGCAATCAGCCCCAGCATTTT.

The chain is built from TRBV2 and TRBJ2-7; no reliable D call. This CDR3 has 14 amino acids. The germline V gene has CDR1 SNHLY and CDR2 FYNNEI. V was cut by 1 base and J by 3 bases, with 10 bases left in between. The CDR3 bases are TGTGCCAGCAGTGAAGGACCAAAATTCTACGAGCAGTACTTC. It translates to CASSEGPKFYEQYF.